The T cell receptor beta chain described here comes from a study of cytomegalovirus exposure and HLA in healthy donors. Findings of the study overall: It was about 150 TCR beta chains that were listed as cytomegalovirus-associated. Previous analysis showed most TCR beta V segments were productive about 87% or about 30% of the time. A later analysis reportedly found that, within productive TCRs, an Asian-associated ancestry cluster had fewer N-insertions than the mean observed across the approximately 700 donors.

This CDR3 has 14 amino acids. Trimming shortened V by 2 bases and J by 7 bases, and 14 bases separated the two germline ends. Germline V CDR1 and CDR2: KGHSH, LQKENI. This PCR relied on a set of 60 Vbeta primers and 13 Jbeta primers. Data came from immunoSEQ multiplex PCR; TCRdb stores just in-frame clones and leaves some out. The table lists roughly 120,000 clones, 74% of them singletons. Note on this clone: Its antigen is as yet unknown.

This chain uses TRBV18 with TRBJ1-1; D uncertain. This receptor was obtained from a woman aged 50 to 65 in good health and CMV-seropositive. Sample: PBMCs. CDR3 residues: CASSPIPREGEAFF. The DNA for the CDR3 is TGTGCCAGCTCACCAATTCCGAGGGAAGGTGAAGCTTTCTTT. The entire variable domain, with the rest obtained from reference TRBV18 and TRBJ1-1, is as follows: NAGVMQNPRHLVRRRGQEARLRCSPMKGHSHVYWYRQLPEEGLKFMVYLQKENIIDESGMPKERFSAEFPKEGPSILRIQQVVRGDSAAYFCASSPIPREGEAFFGQGTRLTVV.